This paragraph covers one TCR beta chain sequence. Only in-frame clones appear in the TCRdb table, and some are missing; sequencing was by immunoSEQ multiplex PCR. The sample includes some 160,000 clones, more than 90% of them seen just once. This entry belongs to a study of T cell responses to AZD1222 COVID-19 vaccine. CDR3 length equals 15 residues. Germline assignment: CDR1 MNHEY and CDR2 SVGEGT. The V end lost 0 bases, the J end lost 2 bases, and 10 bases lay between the germline ends. The TCR sequence derives from an adult in good health. V is TRBV6-2 or TRBV6-3 and J is TRBJ1-2; the D is unclear. The source was peripheral blood, collected on day 0 of AZD1222 vaccination. This chain's CDR3 is CASSYSITGNYGYTF. In DNA, the CDR3 is TGTGCCAGCAGTTACTCGATTACGGGGAACTATGGCTACACCTTC.